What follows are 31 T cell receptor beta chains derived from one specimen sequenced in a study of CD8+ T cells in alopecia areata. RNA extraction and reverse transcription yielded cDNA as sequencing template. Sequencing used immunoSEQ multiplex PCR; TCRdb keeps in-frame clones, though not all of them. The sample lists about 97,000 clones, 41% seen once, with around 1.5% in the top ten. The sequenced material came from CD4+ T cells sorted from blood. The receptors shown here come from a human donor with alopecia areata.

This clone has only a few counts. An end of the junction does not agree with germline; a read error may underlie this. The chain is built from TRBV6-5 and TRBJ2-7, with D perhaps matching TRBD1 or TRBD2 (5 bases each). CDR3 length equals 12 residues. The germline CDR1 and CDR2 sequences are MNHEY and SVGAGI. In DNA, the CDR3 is TGTGCCAGCAGTTTGCCGGGACCCGGAACGCGCTTC. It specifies CASSLPGPGTRF.

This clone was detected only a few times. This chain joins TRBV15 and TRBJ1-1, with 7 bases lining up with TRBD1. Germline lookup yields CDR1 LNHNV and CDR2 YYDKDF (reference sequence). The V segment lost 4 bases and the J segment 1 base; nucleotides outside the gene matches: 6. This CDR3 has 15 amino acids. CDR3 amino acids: CATSKQGQPNTEAFF. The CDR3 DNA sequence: TGTGCCACCAGCAAACAGGGACAGCCGAACACTGAAGCTTTCTTT.

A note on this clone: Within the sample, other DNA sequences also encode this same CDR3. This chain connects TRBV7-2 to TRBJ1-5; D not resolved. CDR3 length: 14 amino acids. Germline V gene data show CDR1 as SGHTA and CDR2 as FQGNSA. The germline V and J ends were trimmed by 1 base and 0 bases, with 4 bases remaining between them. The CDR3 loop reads CASSLGLSNQPQHF. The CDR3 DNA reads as TGTGCCAGCAGCTTAGGCCTTAGCAATCAGCCCCAGCATTTT.

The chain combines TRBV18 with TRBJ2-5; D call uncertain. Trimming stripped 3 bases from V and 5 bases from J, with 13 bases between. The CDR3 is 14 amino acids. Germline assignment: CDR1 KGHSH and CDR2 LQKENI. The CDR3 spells CASSPFDTGETQYF. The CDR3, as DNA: TGTGCCAGCTCACCTTTCGATACGGGTGAGACCCAGTACTTC. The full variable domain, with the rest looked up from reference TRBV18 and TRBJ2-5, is NAGVMQNPRHLVRRRGQEARLRCSPMKGHSHVYWYRQLPEEGLKFMVYLQKENIIDESGMPKERFSAEFPKEGPSILRIQQVVRGDSAAYFCASSPFDTGETQYFGPGTRLLVL.

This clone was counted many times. In DNA, the CDR3 is TGTGCCAGCAGCACGTCGGGACGGGGGGCAGATACGCAGTATTTT. The encoded protein is CASSTSGRGADTQYF. The chain has TRBV7-8 and TRBJ2-3, with 7 bases aligning to TRBD2. The CDR3 is made up of 15 amino acids. Germline V gene data show CDR1 as SGHVS and CDR2 as FQNEAQ. After removal of 5 bases from V and 4 bases from J, the junction contained 9 bases not matched to a gene.

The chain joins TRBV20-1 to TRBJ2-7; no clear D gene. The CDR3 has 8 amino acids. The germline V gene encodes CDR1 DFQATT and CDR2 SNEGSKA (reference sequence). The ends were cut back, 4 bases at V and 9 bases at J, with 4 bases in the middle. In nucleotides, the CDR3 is TGCAGTGCTAACCGGCAGTACTTC. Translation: CSANRQYF.

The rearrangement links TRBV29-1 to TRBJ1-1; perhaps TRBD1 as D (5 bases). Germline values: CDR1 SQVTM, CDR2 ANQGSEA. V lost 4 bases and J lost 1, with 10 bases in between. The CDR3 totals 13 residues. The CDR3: CSVGRQGNTEAFF. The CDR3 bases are TGCAGCGTTGGCCGTCAGGGGAACACTGAAGCTTTCTTT.

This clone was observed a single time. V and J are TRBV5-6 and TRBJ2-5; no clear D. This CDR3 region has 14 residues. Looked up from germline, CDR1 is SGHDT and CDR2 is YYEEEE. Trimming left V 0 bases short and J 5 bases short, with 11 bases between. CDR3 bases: TGTGCCAGCAGCTTGGGGGTTCTGAGCGAGACCCAGTACTTC. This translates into CASSLGVLSETQYF.

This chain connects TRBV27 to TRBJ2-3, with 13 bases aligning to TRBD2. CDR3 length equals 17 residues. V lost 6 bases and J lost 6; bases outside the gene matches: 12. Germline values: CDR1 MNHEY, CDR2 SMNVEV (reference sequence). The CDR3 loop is CASSPNRLAGGVDTQYF. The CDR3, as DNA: TGTGCCAGCAGCCCCAATCGACTAGCGGGAGGTGTTGATACGCAGTATTTT.

The CDR3 is CAISEYGQGNEQYF. In DNA, the CDR3 is TGTGCCATCAGTGAGTACGGACAGGGGAACGAGCAGTACTTC. The rearrangement links TRBV10-3 to TRBJ2-7; 9 bases fit TRBD1. The CDR3 spans 14 residues. V was clipped by 1 base and J by 5 bases; unmatched bases: 3. Germline V gene lookup returns CDR1 ENHRY and CDR2 SYGVKD.

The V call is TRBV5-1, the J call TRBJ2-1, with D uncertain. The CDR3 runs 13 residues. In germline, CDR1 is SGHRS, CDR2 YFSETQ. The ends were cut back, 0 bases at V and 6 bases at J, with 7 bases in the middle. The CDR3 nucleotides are TGCGCCAGCAGCTTGGGGGATCCCAATGAGCAGTTCTTC. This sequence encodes CASSLGDPNEQFF.

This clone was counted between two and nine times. This CDR3 reads CASSRDSNSYEQYF. For the CDR3, the DNA is TGCGCCAGCAGCCGGGACAGCAACTCCTACGAGCAGTACTTC. V usage is TRBV5-1 and J usage is TRBJ2-7, with 7 bases that match TRBD1. Looked up from germline, CDR1 is SGHRS and CDR2 is YFSETQ. This CDR3 has 14 amino acids. After removal of 4 bases from V and 0 bases from J, the junction contained 4 bases not matched to a gene. The entire variable domain, with the rest obtained from reference TRBV5-1 and TRBJ2-7, is as follows: KAGVTQTPRYLIKTRGQQVTLSCSPISGHRSVSWYQQTPGQGLQFLFEYFSETQRNKGNFPGRFSGRQFSNSRSEMNVSTLELGDSALYLCASSRDSNSYEQYFGPGTRLTVT.

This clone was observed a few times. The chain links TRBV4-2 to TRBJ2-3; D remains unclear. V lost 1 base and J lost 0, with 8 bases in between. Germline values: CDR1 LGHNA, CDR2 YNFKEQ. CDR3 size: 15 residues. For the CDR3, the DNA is TGTGCCAGCAGCCAAGGAGTCGATAGCACAGATACGCAGTATTTT. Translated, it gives CASSQGVDSTDTQYF.

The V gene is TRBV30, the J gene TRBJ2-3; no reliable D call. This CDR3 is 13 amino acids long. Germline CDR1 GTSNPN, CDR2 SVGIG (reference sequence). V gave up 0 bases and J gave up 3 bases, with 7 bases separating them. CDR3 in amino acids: CAWSVRATDTQYF. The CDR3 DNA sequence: TGTGCCTGGAGTGTACGGGCGACAGATACGCAGTATTTT.

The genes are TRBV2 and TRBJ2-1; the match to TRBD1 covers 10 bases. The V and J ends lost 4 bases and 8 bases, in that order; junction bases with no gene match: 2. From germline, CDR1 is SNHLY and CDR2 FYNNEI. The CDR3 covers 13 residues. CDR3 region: CASSADRGHEQFF. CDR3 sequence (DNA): TGTGCCAGCAGTGCCGACAGGGGGCATGAGCAGTTCTTC.

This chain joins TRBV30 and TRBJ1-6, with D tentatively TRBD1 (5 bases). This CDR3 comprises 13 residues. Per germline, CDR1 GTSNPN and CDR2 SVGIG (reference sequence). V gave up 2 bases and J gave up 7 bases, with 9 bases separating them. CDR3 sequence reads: CAWSRGVNSPLHF. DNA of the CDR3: TGTGCCTGGAGTCGGGGGGTAAATTCACCCCTCCACTTT.

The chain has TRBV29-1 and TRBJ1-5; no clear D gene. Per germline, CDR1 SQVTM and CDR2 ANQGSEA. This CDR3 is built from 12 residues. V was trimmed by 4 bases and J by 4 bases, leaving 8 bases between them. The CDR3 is CSVAEGNQPQHF. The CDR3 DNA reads TGCAGCGTTGCCGAGGGTAATCAGCCCCAGCATTTT.

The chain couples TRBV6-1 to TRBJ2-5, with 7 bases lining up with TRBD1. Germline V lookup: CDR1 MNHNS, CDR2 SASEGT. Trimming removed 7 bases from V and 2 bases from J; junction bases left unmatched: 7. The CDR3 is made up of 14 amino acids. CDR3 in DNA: TGTGCCAGCACCTTAGGGACAGCACAAGAGACCCAGTACTTC. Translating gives CASTLGTAQETQYF.

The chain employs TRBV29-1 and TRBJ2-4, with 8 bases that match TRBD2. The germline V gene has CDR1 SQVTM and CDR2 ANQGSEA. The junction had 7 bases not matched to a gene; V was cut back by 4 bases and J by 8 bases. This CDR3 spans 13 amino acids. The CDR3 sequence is CSVGPGGADIQYF. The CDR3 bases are TGCAGCGTTGGGCCGGGGGGGGCGGACATTCAGTACTTC. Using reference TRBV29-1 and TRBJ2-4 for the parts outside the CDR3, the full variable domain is SAVISQKPSRDICQRGTSLTIQCQVDSQVTMMFWYRQQPGQSLTLIATANQGSEATYESGFVIDKFPISRPNLTFSTLTVSNMSPEDSSIYLCSVGPGGADIQYFGAGTRLSVL.

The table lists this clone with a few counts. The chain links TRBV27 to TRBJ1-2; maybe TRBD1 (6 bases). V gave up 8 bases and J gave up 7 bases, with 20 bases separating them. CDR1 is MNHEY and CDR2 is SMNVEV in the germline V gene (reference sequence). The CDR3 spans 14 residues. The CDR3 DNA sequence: TGTGCCAGCGCGGTGGCTGGGGGCGCCCCTGGCTACACCTTC. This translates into CASAVAGGAPGYTF.

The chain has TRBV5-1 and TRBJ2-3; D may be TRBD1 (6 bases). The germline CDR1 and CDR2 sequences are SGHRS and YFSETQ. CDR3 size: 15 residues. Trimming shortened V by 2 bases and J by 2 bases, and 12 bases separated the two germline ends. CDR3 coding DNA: TGCGCCAGCAGCTTTCAGGACAGAAACACAGATACGCAGTATTTT. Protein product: CASSFQDRNTDTQYF.

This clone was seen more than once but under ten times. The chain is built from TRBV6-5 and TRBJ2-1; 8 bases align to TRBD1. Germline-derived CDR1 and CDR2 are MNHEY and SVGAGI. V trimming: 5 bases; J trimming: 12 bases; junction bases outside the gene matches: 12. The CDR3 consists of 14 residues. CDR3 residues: CASSPGAGGLGQFF. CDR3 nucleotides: TGTGCCAGCAGTCCCGGGGCAGGGGGCCTTGGGCAGTTCTTC.

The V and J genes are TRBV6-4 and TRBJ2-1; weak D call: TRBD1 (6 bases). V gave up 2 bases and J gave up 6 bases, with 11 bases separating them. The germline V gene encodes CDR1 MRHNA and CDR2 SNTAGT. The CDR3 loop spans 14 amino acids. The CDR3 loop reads CASSDGNRVNEQFF. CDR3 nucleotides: TGTGCCAGCAGTGACGGAAACAGGGTCAATGAGCAGTTCTTC.

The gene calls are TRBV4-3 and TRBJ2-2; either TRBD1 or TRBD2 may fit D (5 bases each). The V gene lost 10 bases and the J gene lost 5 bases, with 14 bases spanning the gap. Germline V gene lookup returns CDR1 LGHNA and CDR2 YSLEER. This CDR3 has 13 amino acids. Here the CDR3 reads CATGNRNTGELFF. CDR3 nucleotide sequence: TGCGCCACCGGGAACAGGAATACCGGGGAGCTGTTTTTT.

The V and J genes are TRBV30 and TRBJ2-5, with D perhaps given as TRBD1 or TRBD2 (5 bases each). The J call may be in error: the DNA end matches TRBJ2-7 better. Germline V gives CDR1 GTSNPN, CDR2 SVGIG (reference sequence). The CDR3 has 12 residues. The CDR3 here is CAWSDWGNEQYF. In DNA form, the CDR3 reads TGTGCCTGGAGTGACTGGGGGAACGAGCAGTACTTC.

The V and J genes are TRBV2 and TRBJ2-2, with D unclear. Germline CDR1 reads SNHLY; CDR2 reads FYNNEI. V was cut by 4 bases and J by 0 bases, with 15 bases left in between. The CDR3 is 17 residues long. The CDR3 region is CASSAFVWGSNTGELFF. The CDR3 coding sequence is TGTGCCAGCAGTGCGTTTGTTTGGGGTTCGAACACCGGGGAGCTGTTTTTT.

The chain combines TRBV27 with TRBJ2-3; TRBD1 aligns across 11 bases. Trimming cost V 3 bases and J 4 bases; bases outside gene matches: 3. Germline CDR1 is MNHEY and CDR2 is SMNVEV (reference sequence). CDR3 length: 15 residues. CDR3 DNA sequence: TGTGCCAGCAGTTTTGGGACAGGGGGAGCAGATACGCAGTATTTT. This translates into CASSFGTGGADTQYF.

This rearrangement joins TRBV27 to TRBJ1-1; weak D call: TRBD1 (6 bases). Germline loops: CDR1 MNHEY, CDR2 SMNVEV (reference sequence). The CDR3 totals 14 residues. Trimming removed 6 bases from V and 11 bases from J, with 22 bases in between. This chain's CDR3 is CASSNKEGGVVAFF. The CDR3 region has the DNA TGTGCCAGCAGCAACAAGGAAGGGGGGGTCGTGGCTTTCTTT.

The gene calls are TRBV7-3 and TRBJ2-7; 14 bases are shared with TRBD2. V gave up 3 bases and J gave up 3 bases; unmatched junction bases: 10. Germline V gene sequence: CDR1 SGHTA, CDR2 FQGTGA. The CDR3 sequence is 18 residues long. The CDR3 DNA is TGTGCCAGCAGCTTGCCGGGACTAGCGGGGGACGACTTCTACGAGCAGTACTTC. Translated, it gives CASSLPGLAGDDFYEQYF.

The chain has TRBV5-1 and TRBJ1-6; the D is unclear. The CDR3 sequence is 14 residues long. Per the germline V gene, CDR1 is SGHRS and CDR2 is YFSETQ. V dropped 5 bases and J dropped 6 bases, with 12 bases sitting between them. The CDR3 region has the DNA TGCGCCAGCAGGCCGCTGTTAAGTAATTCACCCCTCCACTTT. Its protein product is CASRPLLSNSPLHF.

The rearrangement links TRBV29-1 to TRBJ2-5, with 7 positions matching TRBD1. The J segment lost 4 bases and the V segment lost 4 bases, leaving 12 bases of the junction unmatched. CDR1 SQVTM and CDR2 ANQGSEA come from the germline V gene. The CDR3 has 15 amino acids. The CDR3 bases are TGCAGCGTTGGAAGGGGGCGAATCAAAGGAGAGACCCAGTACTTC. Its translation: CSVGRGRIKGETQYF.